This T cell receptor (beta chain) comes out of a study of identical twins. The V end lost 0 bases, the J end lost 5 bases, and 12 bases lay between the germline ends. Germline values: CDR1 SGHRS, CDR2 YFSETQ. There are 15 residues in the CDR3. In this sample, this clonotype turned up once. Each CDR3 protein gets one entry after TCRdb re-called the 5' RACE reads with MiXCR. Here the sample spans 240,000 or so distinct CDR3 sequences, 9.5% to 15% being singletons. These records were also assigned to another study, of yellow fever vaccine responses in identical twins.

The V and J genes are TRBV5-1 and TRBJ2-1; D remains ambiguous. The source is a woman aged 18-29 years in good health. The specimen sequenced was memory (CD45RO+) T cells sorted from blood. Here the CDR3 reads CASSLATLLHNEQFF. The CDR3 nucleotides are TGCGCCAGCAGCTTGGCTACCCTACTACACAATGAGCAGTTCTTC.